A selection of T cell receptor beta chains follows, all from one sample in a study of cytomegalovirus exposure and HLA in healthy donors. Sequencing was performed with immunoSEQ multiplex PCR; in TCRdb, only in-frame clones are kept and a portion is missing. The top ten hold approximately 20% of the sample, which has 150,000 or so clones, 75% to 90% seen once. What was sequenced was PBMCs. The receptor source for this set is a man aged 18 to 30 in good health and CMV-seropositive. The CDR3 runs from the conserved cysteine through the conserved F or W. Each record gives: V gene, J gene, clone size, D gene, CDR3 protein, CDR3 DNA. The D gene is left open where the match is weak. Not every row has a clone size; where given, it reads once, few, many or a size class.

TRBV18,TRBJ1-2,NA,TRBD1,CASSPTGQLAYGYTF,TGTGCCAGCTCACCTACGGGACAGCTCGCCTATGGCTACACCTTC
TRBV20-1,TRBJ2-5,NA,NA,CSASRDGTQYF,TGCAGTGCTAGCAGGGATGGGACCCAGTACTTC
TRBV6-5,TRBJ2-1,many,TRBD2,CASGRGAYNEQFF,TGTGCCAGCGGGCGGGGGGCCTACAATGAGCAGTTCTTC
TRBV4-1,TRBJ2-7,NA,NA,CASSQGAGMGEQYF,TGCGCCAGCAGCCAAGGAGCAGGTATGGGCGAGCAGTACTTC
TRBV6-1,TRBJ2-3,NA,NA,CATYQWTEEDTQYF,TGTGCCACCTACCAGTGGACAGAGGAGGATACGCAGTATTTT
TRBV29-1,TRBJ2-1,NA,TRBD1,CSAQGVPLGEQFF,TGCAGCGCCCAGGGGGTCCCGCTAGGTGAGCAGTTCTTC
TRBV4-3,TRBJ2-4,once,TRBD2,CASSQDLAGDNIQYF,TGCGCCAGCAGCCAAGATCTAGCGGGGGATAACATTCAGTACTTC
TRBV5-1,TRBJ2-3,NA,TRBD1,CASSLGTGVDTQYF,TGCGCCAGCAGCTTAGGGACAGGGGTAGATACGCAGTATTTT
TRBV18,TRBJ2-5,NA,NA,CASSPGAETQYF,TGTGCCAGCTCACCGGGGGCGGAGACCCAGTACTTC
TRBV6-5,TRBJ2-5,NA,TRBD1,CASSRTGVQETQYF,TGTGCCAGCAGTAGGACAGGGGTACAAGAGACCCAGTACTTC
TRBV9,TRBJ1-1,NA,TRBD1,CASSARDRGSEEGTEAFF,TGTGCCAGCAGCGCCAGGGACAGGGGCTCTGAGGAGGGAACTGAAGCTTTCTTT
TRBV28,TRBJ1-4,NA,NA,CASFRATNEKLFF,TGTGCCAGTTTTCGTGCAACTAATGAAAAACTGTTTTTT
TRBV9,TRBJ2-7,NA,TRBD1,CASSVDYGTGGREQYF,TGTGCCAGCAGCGTCGACTATGGGACAGGGGGGCGCGAGCAGTACTTC
TRBV7-6,TRBJ1-1,NA,NA,CASSGALQDEAFF,TGTGCCAGCAGCGGGGCCCTACAGGATGAAGCTTTCTTT
TRBV7-8,TRBJ1-5,NA,NA,CASSPRVVELSNQPQHF,TGTGCCAGCAGCCCGAGGGTGGTAGAGCTTAGCAATCAGCCCCAGCATTTT
TRBV6-6,TRBJ1-1,once,NA,CASSYGTGGTEAFF,TGTGCCAGCAGTTACGGGACGGGGGGCACTGAAGCTTTCTTT
TRBV7-2,TRBJ2-5,NA,TRBD1,CASSHWAGGLVETQYF,TGTGCCAGCAGCCATTGGGCAGGGGGATTGGTTGAGACCCAGTACTTC
TRBV11-2,TRBJ1-2,NA,NA,CASSQGTTGGYTF,TGTGCCAGCAGCCAGGGGACCACGGGAGGCTACACCTTC
TRBV19,TRBJ2-5,NA,NA,CASSSWRGETQYF,TGTGCCAGTAGCAGCTGGAGGGGAGAGACCCAGTACTTC
TRBV7-2,TRBJ2-1,NA,TRBD2,CASRATSGGVGEQFF,TGTGCCAGCAGGGCAACTAGCGGGGGGGTCGGTGAGCAGTTCTTC
TRBV15,TRBJ2-7,NA,TRBD2,CATSRDLASGAYEQYF,TGTGCCACCAGCAGAGATCTAGCTAGCGGAGCCTACGAGCAGTACTTC
TRBV13,TRBJ2-2,NA,TRBD2,CTSSPSGLANTGELFF,TGTACCAGCAGCCCCTCGGGACTAGCGAACACCGGGGAGCTGTTTTTT
TRBV7-8,TRBJ2-3,NA,NA,CASSPVRRALSQYF,TGTGCCAGCAGCCCTGTCCGTCGTGCCCTATCGCAGTATTTT
TRBV18,TRBJ1-3,NA,NA,CASSPGGSLLGNTIYF,TGTGCCAGCTCACCGGGAGGAAGCCTTCTGGGAAACACCATATATTTT
TRBV19,TRBJ1-2,NA,NA,CASSWDYGGYTF,TGTGCCAGTAGTTGGGACTATGGGGGCTACACCTTC
TRBV11-2,TRBJ2-5,once,TRBD1,CASSPDRGWETQYF,TGTGCCAGCAGTCCGGACAGGGGGTGGGAGACCCAGTACTTC
TRBV19,TRBJ1-2,NA,NA,CASSIQYRDYGYTF,TGTGCCAGTAGTATACAATACAGGGACTATGGCTACACCTTC
TRBV5-4,TRBJ1-1,NA,NA,CASSNGQRNTEAFF,TGTGCCAGCAGCAACGGACAGAGGAACACTGAAGCTTTCTTT
TRBV5-1,TRBJ1-5,NA,TRBD1,CASRIGDRGPEPQHF,TGCGCCAGCAGGATTGGGGACAGGGGGCCGGAGCCCCAGCATTTT
TRBV27,TRBJ1-6,NA,TRBD1,CASSFPSGTGANSPLHF,TGTGCCAGCAGTTTCCCTTCCGGGACAGGTGCTAATTCACCCCTCCACTTT
TRBV6-5,TRBJ1-2,few,TRBD1,CASSYEGGIGYTF,TGTGCCAGCAGTTACGAAGGGGGCATAGGCTACACCTTC
TRBV7-3,TRBJ2-1,NA,TRBD1,CASSITGQGNEQFF,TGTGCCAGCAGCATAACGGGACAGGGCAATGAGCAGTTCTTC
TRBV11-2,TRBJ2-7,NA,TRBD1,CASSLVGTGGPEQYF,TGTGCCAGCAGCTTAGTCGGGACAGGGGGACCCGAGCAGTACTTC
TRBV4-2,TRBJ2-2,NA,TRBD2,CASSPPGTSGGGELFF,TGTGCCAGCAGCCCCCCCGGGACTAGCGGTGGCGGGGAGCTGTTTTTT
TRBV14,TRBJ1-5,NA,NA,CASSQDYRSYSNQPQHF,TGTGCCAGCAGCCAAGATTACAGGAGCTATAGCAATCAGCCCCAGCATTTT
TRBV6-1,TRBJ2-1,few,TRBD2,CASEIAGGSYNEQFF,TGTGCCAGCGAAATAGCGGGCGGCTCCTACAATGAGCAGTTCTTC
TRBV7-3,TRBJ2-1,NA,NA,CASSLGGGAPNEQFF,TGTGCCAGCAGCTTGGGTGGGGGGGCCCCCAATGAGCAGTTCTTC
TRBV18,TRBJ2-3,NA,NA,CASSPYGTVTDTQYF,TGTGCCAGCTCACCATACGGTACAGTCACAGATACGCAGTATTTT
TRBV15,TRBJ1-2,NA,NA,CATSTLVGQEANYGYTF,TGTGCCACCAGCACCCTAGTCGGGCAGGAGGCTAACTATGGCTACACCTTC
TRBV6-6,TRBJ2-7,NA,NA,CASSYIRVSYEQYF,TGTGCCAGCAGTTATATCAGGGTCTCCTACGAGCAGTACTTC
TRBV6-5,TRBJ1-4,NA,NA,CASSQDRSLFF,TGTGCCAGCAGCCAAGACAGGTCTCTCTTTTTT